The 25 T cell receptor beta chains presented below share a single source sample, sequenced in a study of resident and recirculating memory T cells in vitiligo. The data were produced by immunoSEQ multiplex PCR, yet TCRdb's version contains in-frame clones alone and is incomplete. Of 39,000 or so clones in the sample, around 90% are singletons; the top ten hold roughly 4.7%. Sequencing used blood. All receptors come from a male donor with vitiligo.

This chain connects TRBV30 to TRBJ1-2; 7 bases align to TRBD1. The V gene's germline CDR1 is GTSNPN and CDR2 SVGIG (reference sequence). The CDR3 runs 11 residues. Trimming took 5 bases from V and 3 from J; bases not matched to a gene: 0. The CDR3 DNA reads TGTGCCTGGGGGACAGACTATGGCTACACCTTC. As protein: CAWGTDYGYTF.

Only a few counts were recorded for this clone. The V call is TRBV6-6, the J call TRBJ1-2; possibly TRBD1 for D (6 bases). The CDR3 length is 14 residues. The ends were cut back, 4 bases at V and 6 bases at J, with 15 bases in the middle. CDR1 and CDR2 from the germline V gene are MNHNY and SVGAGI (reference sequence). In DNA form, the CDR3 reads TGTGCCAGCAGTTCTACTCCGGACAGAAATGGCTACACCTTC. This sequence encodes CASSSTPDRNGYTF.

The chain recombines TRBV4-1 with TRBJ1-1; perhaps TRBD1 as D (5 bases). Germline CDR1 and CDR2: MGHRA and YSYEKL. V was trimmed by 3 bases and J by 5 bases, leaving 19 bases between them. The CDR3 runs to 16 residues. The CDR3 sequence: CASSHRDSSRGTEAFF. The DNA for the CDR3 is TGCGCCAGCAGCCACCGCGACAGTTCCCGGGGGACTGAAGCTTTCTTT.

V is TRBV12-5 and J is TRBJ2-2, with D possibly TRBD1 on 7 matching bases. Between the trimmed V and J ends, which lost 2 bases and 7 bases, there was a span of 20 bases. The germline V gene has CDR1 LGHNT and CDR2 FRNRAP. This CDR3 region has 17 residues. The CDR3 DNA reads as TGTGCTAGTGGTTTGTTGAAGTCGGACAGGAGGGGCGGGGAGCTGTTTTTT. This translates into CASGLLKSDRRGGELFF.

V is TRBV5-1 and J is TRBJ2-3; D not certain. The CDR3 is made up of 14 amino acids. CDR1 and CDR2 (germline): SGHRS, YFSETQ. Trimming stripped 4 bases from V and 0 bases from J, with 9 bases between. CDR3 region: CASSESTSTDTQYF. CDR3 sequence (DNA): TGCGCCAGCAGCGAGTCCACTAGCACAGATACGCAGTATTTT.

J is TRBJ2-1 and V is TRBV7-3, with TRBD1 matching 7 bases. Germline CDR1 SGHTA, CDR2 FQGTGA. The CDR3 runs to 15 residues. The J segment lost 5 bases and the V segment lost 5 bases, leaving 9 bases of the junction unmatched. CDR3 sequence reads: CASSPYPGQHNEQFF. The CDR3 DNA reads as TGTGCCAGCAGCCCTTACCCGGGACAGCACAATGAGCAGTTCTTC.

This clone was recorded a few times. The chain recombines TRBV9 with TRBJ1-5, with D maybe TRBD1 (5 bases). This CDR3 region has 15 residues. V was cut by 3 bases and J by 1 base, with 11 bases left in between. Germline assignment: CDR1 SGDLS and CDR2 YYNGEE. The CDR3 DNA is TGTGCCAGCAGCGGGGGCCCGTTGAGCAATCAGCCCCAGCATTTT. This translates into CASSGGPLSNQPQHF.

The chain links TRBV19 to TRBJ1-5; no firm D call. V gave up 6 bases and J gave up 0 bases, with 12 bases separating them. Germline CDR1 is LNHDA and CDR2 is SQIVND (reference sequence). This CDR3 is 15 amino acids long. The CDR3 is CASRVQVTSNQPQHF. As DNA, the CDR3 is TGTGCCAGTAGGGTTCAGGTCACTAGCAATCAGCCCCAGCATTTT.

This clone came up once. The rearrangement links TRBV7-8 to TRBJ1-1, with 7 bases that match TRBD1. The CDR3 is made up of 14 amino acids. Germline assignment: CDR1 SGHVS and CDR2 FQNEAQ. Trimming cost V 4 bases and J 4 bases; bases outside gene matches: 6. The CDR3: CASSSRTGVTEAFF. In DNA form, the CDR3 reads TGTGCCAGCAGCTCTCGGACAGGAGTCACTGAAGCTTTCTTT.

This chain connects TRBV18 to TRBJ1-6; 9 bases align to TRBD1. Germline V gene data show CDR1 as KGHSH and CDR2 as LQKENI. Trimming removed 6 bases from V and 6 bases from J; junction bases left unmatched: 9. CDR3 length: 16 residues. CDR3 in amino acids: CASSLLMDRGNSPLHF. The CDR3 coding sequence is TGTGCCAGCTCCCTGCTGATGGACAGGGGTAATTCACCCCTCCACTTT.

Here the CDR3 reads CAWATGVGEEKLFF. For the CDR3, the DNA is TGTGCCTGGGCCACAGGGGTAGGTGAGGAAAAACTGTTTTTT. The chain employs TRBV30 and TRBJ1-4, with 7 nucleotides matching TRBD1. The CDR3 loop spans 14 amino acids. The ends lost 5 bases at V and 8 bases at J; junction bases unmatched: 11. Per germline, CDR1 GTSNPN and CDR2 SVGIG (reference sequence).

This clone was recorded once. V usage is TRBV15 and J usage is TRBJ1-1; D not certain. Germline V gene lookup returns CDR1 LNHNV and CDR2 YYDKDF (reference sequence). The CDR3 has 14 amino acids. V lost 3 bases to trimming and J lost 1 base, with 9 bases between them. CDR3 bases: TGTGCCACCAGCAGTAAACCGGGGAACACTGAAGCTTTCTTT. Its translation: CATSSKPGNTEAFF.

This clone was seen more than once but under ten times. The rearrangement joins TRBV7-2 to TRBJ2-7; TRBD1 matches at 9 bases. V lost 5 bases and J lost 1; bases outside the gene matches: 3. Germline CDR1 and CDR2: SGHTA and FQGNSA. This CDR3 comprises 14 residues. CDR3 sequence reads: CASSRDRVSYEQYF. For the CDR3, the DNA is TGTGCCAGCAGCCGGGACAGGGTTTCCTACGAGCAGTACTTC.

CDR3 nucleotides: TGCGCCAGCAGCCAGGGTCAGGGGACCACTGAAGCTTTCTTT. This codes for CASSQGQGTTEAFF. The chain links TRBV4-1 to TRBJ1-1; a weak D match, TRBD1 (6 bases). This CDR3 comprises 14 residues. Germline-derived CDR1 and CDR2 are MGHRA and YSYEKL. The V end was cut by 3 bases, the J end by 4 bases, with 12 bases between.

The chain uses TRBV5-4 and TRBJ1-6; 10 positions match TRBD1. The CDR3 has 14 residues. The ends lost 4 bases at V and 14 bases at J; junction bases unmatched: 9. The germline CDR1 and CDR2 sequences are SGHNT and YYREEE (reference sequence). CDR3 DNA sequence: TGTGCCAGCAGCCCCGGGACAGGGGCAATATCCCTCCACTTT. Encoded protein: CASSPGTGAISLHF.

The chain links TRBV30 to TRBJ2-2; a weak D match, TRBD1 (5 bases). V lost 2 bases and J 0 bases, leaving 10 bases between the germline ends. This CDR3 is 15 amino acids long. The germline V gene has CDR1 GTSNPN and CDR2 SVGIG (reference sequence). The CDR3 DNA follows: TGTGCCTGGAGTCCAGGGTCCCCGAACACCGGGGAGCTGTTTTTT. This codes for CAWSPGSPNTGELFF.

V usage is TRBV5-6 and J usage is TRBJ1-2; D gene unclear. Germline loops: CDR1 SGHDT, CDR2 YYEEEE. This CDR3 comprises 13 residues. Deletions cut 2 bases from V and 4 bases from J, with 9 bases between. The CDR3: CASSFDTLYGYTF. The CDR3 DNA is TGTGCCAGCAGCTTTGACACGCTCTATGGCTACACCTTC.

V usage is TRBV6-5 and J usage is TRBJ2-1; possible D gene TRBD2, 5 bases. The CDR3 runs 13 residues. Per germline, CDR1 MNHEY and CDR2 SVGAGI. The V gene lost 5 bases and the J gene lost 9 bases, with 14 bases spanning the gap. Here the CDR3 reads CASSPSSGFEQFF. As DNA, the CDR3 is TGTGCCAGCAGTCCCAGCTCGGGGTTTGAGCAGTTCTTC.

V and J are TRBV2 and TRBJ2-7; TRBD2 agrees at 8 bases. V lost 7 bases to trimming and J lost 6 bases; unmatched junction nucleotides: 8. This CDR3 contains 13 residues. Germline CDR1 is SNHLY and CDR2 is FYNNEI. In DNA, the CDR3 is TGTGCCAGCAAATTCTCGGGGGGGGGCGAGCAGTACTTC. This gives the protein CASKFSGGGEQYF. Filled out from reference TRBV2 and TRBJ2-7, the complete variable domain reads EPEVTQTPSHQVTQMGQEVILRCVPISNHLYFYWYRQILGQKVEFLVSFYNNEISEKSEIFDDQFSVERPDGSNFTLKIRSTKLEDSAMYFCASKFSGGGEQYFGPGTRLTVT.

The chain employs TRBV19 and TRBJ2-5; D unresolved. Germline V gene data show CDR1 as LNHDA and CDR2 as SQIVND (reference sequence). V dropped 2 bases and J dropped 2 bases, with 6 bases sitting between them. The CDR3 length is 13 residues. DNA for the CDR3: TGTGCCAGTAGTATAAAACATCAAGAGACCCAGTACTTC. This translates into CASSIKHQETQYF.

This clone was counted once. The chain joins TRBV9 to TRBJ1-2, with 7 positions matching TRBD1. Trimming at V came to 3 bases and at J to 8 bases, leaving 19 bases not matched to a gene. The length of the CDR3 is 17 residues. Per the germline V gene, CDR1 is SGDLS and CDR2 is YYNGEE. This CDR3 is CASSAPSQGGRLEGYTF. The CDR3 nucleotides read TGTGCCAGCAGCGCCCCTTCTCAGGGGGGCAGGTTGGAGGGCTACACCTTC. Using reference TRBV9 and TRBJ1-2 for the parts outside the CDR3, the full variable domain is DSGVTQTPKHLITATGQRVTLRCSPRSGDLSVYWYQQSLDQGLQFLIQYYNGEERAKGNILERFSAQQFPDLHSELNLSSLELGDSALYFCASSAPSQGGRLEGYTFGSGTRLTVV.

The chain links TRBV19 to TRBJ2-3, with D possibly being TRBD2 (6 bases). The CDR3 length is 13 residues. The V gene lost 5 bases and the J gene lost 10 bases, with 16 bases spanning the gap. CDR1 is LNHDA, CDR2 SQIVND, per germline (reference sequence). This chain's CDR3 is CASSADYREAQYF. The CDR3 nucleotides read TGTGCCAGTAGTGCGGACTATCGCGAGGCGCAGTATTTT.

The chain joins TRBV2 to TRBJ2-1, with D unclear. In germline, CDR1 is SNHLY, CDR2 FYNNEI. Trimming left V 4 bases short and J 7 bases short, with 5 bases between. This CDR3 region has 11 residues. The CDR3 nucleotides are TGTGCCAGCAGTGTAGAAAATGAGCAGTTCTTC. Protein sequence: CASSVENEQFF.

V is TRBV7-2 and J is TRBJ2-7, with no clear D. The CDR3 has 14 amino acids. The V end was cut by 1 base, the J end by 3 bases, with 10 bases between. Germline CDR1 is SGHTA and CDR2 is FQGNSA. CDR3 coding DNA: TGTGCCAGCAGCTTAGTGATAACAAACTACGAGCAGTACTTC. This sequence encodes CASSLVITNYEQYF.

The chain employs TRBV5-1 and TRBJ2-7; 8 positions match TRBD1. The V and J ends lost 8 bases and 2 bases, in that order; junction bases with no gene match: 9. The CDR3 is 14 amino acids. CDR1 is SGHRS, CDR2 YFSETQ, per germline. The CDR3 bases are TGCGCCAGTTCCCAGACAGGGGACGCCTACGAGCAGTACTTC. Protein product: CASSQTGDAYEQYF.